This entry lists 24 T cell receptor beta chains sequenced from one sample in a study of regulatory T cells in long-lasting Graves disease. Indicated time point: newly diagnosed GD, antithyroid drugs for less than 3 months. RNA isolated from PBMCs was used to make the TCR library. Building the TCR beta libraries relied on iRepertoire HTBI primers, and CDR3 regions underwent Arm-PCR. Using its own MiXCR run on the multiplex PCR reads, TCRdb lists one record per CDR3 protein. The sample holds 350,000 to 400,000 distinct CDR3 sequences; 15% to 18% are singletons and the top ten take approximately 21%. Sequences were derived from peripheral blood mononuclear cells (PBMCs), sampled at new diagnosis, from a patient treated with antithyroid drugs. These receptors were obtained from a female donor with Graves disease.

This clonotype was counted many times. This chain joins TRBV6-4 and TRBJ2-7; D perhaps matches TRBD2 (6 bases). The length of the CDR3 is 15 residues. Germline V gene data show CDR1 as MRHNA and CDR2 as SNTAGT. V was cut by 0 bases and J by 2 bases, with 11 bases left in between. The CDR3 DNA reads TGTGCCAGCAGTGACTCGTCCGGACTAACCTACGAGCAGTACTTC. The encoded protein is CASSDSSGLTYEQYF.

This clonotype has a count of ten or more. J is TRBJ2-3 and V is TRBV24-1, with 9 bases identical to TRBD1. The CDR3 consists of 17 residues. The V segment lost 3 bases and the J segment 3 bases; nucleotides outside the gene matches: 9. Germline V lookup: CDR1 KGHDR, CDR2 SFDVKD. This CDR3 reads CATSDTGTGLSTDTQYF. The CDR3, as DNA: TGTGCCACCAGTGATACAGGGACAGGGCTTTCTACAGATACGCAGTATTTT.

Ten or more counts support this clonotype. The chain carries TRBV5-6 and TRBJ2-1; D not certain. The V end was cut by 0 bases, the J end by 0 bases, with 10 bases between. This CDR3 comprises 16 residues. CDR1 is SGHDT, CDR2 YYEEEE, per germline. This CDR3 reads CASSLVGLISYNEQFF. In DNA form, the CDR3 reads TGTGCCAGCAGCTTGGTCGGGTTAATCTCCTACAATGAGCAGTTCTTC.

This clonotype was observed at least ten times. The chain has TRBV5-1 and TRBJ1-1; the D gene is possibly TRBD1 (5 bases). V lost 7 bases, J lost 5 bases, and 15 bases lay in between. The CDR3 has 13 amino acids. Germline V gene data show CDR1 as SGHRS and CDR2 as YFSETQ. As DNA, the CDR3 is TGCGCCAGCGTCGCGGAACGGGGGACTGAAGCTTTCTTT. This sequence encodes CASVAERGTEAFF. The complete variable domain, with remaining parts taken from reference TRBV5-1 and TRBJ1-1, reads KAGVTQTPRYLIKTRGQQVTLSCSPISGHRSVSWYQQTPGQGLQFLFEYFSETQRNKGNFPGRFSGRQFSNSRSEMNVSTLELGDSALYLCASVAERGTEAFFGQGTRLTVV.

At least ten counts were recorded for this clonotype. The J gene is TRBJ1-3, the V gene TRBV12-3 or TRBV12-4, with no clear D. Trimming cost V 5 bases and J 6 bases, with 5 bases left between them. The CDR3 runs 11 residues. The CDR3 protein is CASSAKNTIYF. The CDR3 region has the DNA TGTGCCAGCAGTGCCAAAAACACCATATATTTT.

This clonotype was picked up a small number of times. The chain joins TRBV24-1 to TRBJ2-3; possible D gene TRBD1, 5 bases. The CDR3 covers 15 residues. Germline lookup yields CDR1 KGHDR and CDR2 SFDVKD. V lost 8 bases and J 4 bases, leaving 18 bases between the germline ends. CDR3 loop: CATMGSLGRADTQYF. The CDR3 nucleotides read TGTGCCACCATGGGGTCTCTTGGCAGGGCAGATACGCAGTATTTT.

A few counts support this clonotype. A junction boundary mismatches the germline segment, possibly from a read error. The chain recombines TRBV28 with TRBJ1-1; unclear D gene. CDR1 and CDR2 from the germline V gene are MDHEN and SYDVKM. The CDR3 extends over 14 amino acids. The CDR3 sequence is CASSLRAVDTVAFF. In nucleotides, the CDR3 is TGTGCCAGCAGTTTACGGGCCGTCGACACTGTAGCTTTCTTT.

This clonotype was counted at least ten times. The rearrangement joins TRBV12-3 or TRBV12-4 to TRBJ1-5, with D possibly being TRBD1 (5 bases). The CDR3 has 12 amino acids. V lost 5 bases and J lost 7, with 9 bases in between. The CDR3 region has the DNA TGTGCCAGCAGTATGGAGGGGCAGCCCCAGCATTTT. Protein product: CASSMEGQPQHF.

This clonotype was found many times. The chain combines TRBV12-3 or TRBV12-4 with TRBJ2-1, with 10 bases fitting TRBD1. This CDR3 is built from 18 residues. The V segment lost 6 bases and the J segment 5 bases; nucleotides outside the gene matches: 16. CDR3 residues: CASRFYPGDRGANNEQFF. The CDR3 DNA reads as TGTGCCAGCAGATTTTACCCTGGGGACAGGGGCGCCAACAATGAGCAGTTCTTC.

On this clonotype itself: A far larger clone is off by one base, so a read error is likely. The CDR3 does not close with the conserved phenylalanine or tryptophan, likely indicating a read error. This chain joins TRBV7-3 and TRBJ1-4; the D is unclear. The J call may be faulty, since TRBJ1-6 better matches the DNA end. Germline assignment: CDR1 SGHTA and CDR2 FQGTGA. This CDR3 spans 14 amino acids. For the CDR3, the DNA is TGTGCCAGCAGCGCAAGTTCCATGGACTCACCCCTCCACCTT. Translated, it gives CASSASSMDSPLHL.

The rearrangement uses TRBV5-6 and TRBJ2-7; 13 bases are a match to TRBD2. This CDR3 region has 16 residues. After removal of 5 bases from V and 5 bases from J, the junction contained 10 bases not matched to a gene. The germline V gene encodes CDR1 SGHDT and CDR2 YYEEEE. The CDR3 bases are TGTGCCAGCAGTTTTACAGGACTAGCGGGAGCCCACGAGCAGTACTTC. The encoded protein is CASSFTGLAGAHEQYF.

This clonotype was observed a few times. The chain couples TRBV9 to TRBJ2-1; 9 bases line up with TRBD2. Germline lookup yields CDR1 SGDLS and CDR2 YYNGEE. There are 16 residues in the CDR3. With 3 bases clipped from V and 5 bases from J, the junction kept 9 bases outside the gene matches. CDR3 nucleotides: TGTGCCAGCAGCGCCCAACGGCTAGCGGGGAACAATGAGCAGTTCTTC. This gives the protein CASSAQRLAGNNEQFF.

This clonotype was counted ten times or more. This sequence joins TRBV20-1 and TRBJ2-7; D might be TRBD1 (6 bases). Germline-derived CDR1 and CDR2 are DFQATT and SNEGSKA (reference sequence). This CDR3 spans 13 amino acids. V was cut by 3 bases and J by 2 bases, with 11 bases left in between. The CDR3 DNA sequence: TGCAGTGCTAGGGGGACAAATACCTACGAGCAGTACTTC. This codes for CSARGTNTYEQYF.

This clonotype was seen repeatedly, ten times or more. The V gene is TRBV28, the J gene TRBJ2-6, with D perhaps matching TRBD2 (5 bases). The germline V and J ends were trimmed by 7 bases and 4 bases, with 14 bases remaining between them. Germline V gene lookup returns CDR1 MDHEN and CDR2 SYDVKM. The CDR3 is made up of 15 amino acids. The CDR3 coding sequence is TGTGCCAGCACCCTGACCCGAGGGGGGGCCAACGTCCTGACTTTC. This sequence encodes CASTLTRGGANVLTF.

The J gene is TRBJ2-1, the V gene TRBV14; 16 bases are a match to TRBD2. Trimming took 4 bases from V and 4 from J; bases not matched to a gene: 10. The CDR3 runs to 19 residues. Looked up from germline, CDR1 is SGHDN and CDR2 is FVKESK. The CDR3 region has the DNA TGTGCCAGCAGCCCGACATTTCCGGGACTAGCGGGAGGGTACAATGAGCAGTTCTTC. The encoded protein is CASSPTFPGLAGGYNEQFF.

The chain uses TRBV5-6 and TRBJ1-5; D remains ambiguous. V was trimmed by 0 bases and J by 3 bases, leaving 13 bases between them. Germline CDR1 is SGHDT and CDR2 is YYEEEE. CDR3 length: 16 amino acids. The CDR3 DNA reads TGTGCCAGCAGCTTGGGGACGGCAGAGGCCAATCAGCCCCAGCATTTT. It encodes CASSLGTAEANQPQHF.

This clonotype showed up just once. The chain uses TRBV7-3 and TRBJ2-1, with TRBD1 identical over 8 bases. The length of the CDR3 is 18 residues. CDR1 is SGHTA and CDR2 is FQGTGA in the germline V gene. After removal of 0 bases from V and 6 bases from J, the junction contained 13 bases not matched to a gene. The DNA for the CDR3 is TGTGCCAGCAGCTTAACCTCCGTCGGGACAGGAGGAATCAATGAGCAGTTCTTC. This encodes CASSLTSVGTGGINEQFF.

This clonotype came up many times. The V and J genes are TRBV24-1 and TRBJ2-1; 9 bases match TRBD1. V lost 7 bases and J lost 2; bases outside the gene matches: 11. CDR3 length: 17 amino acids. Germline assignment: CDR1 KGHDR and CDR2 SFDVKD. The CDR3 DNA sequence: TGTGCCACCAGGGGACAGGGCAGGGCTAGTGCCTACAATGAGCAGTTCTTC. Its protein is CATRGQGRASAYNEQFF.

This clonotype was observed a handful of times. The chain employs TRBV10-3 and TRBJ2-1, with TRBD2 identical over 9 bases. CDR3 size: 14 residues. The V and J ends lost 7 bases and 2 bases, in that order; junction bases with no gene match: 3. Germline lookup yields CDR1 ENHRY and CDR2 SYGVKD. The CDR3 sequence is CAITSGITYNEQFF. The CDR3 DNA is TGTGCCATCACTAGCGGGATAACCTACAATGAGCAGTTCTTC.

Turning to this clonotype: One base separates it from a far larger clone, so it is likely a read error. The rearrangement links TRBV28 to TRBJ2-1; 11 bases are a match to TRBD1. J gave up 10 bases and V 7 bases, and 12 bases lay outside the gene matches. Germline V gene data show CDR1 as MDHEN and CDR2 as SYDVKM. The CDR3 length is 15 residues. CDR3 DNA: TGTGCCAGCAAGGCCCCCGGGACAGGGGGTAACGAGCAGTTCTTC. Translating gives CASKAPGTGGNEQFF.

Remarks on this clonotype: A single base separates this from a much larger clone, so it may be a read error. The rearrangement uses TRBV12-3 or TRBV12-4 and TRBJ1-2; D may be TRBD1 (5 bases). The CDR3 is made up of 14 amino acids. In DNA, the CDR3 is TGTGTCAGCAGTCACGGACAATTTAACTATGGCTACACCTTC. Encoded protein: CVSSHGQFNYGYTF.

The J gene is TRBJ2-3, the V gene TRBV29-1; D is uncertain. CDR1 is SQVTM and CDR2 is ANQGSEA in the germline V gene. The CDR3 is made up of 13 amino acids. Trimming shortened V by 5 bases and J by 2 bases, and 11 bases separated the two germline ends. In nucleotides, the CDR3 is TGCAGCGTTAATCGGCAGAACACAGATACGCAGTATTTT. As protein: CSVNRQNTDTQYF.

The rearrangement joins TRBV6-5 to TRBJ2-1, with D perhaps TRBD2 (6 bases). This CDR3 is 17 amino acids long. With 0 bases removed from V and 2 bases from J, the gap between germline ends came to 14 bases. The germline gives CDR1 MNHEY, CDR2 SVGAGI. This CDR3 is CASSYSGGIIAYNEQFF. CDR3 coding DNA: TGTGCCAGCAGTTACTCAGGAGGGATTATAGCCTACAATGAGCAGTTCTTC.

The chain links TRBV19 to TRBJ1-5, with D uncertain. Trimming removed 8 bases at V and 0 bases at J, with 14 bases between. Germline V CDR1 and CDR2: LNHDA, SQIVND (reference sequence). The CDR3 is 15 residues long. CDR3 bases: TGTGCCAGTCAATTAGGAGCGTATAGCAATCAGCCCCAGCATTTT. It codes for CASQLGAYSNQPQHF.